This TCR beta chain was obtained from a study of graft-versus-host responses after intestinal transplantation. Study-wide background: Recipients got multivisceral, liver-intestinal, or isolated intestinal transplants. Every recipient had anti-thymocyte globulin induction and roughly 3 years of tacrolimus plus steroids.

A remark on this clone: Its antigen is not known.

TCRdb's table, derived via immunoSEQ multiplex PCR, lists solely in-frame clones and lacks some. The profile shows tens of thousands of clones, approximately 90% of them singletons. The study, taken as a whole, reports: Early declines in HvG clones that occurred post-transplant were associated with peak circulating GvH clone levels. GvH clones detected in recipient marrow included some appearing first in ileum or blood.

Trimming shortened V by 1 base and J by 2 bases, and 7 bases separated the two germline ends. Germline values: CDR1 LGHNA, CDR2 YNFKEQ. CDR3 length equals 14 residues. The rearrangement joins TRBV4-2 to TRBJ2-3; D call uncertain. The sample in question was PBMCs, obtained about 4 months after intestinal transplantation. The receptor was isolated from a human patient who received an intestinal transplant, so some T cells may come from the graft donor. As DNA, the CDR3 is TGTGCCAGCAGCCAAGCGCGAGTCACAGATACGCAGTATTTT. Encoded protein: CASSQARVTDTQYF.